This paragraph reports one T cell receptor beta chain. Its antigen remains unknown. A much larger clone differs by one base, so this may be a read error. This CDR3 contains 13 residues. Trimming removed 0 bases from V and 3 bases from J, with 6 bases in between. CDR1 SGDLS and CDR2 YYNGEE come from the germline V gene. The record originates from a study of beta chain features in type 1 diabetes. Study-wide results and caveats: Possibly, sequencing cDNA over-represented cells that had high TCR expression levels. Patients with Type 1 diabetes showed moderately but significantly shorter TCRB CDR3s in all four CD4+ subsets.

All of the isolated RNA was reverse transcribed, so expressed TCRB transcripts were sequenced. An average roughly 3.6 million reads came from naive, central memory and regulatory T cell samples. The method was immunoSEQ multiplex PCR; TCRdb's version includes in-frame clones alone and lacks a portion of them. In the table there are about 140,000 clones, roughly 10% of which are singletons. It was one heparinised blood draw, averaging around 120 mL, that each donor gave. The chain links TRBV9 to TRBJ1-1; D unresolved. The sample was central memory CD4+ T cells from blood. The TCR was taken from a woman aged 40-49 years in good health. CDR3 sequence reads: CASSVGGYTEAFF. In DNA, the CDR3 is TGTGCCAGCAGCGTAGGAGGGTACACTGAAGCTTTCTTT. The variable domain in full, completed from reference TRBV9 and TRBJ1-1, reads DSGVTQTPKHLITATGQRVTLRCSPRSGDLSVYWYQQSLDQGLQFLIQYYNGEERAKGNILERFSAQQFPDLHSELNLSSLELGDSALYFCASSVGGYTEAFFGQGTRLTVV.